This TCR beta chain was retrieved from a study of CD8+ T cells in alopecia areata. Study results and caveats: Scalp sample data also include resident alphabeta T cells from normal skin. Lesional scalp exceeded normal scalp in clonality, especially in alopecia totalis/universalis.

The J segment lost 4 bases and the V segment lost 6 bases, leaving 5 bases of the junction unmatched. The germline CDR1 and CDR2 sequences are NSQYPW and LRSPGD (reference sequence). There are 14 residues in the CDR3. Extracted from the samples, RNA was reverse transcribed into cDNA to serve as the sequencing template. TCRdb's copy holds only in-frame clones and misses some; the assay was immunoSEQ multiplex PCR. This sample shows some 110,000 clones and no singletons; about 20% rests with the ten largest. Of note for this clone: No antigen is known for it. Mouse gene names and germline throughout. The sequenced fragment ends 4 residues before the CDR3 boundary, so the rest is inferred from the germline J gene.

The V gene is TRBV1, the J gene TRBJ1-1; TRBD1 matches 10 bases. Sequencing was done on a sample of lesional skin. The source of this sequence is a C3H/HeJ mouse with alopecia areata. For this strain, the MHC haplotype corresponds to H2-k. Here the CDR3 reads CTCSAGTGVTEVFF. Incomplete CDR3 DNA: TGCACCTGCAGCGCGGGGACAGGGGTCACA.